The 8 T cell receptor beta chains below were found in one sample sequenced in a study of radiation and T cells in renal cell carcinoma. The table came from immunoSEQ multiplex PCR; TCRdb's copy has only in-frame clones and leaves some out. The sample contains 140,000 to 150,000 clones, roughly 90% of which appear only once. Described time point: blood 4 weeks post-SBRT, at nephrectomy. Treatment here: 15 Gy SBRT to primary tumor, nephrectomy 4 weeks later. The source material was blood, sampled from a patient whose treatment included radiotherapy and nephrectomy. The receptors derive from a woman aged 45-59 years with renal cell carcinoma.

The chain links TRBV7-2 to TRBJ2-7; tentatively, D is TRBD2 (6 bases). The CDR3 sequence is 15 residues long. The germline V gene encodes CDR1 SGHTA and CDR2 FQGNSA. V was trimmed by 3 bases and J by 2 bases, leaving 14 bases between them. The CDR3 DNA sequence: TGTGCCAGCAGCTTGGGACTTGCCCTCGCCTACGAGCAGTACTTC. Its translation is CASSLGLALAYEQYF.

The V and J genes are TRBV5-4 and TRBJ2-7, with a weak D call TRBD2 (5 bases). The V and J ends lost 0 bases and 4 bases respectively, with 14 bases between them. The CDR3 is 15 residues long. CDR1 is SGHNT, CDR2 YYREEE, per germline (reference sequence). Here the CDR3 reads CASSLEAEKWYEQYF. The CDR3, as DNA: TGTGCCAGCAGCTTGGAAGCGGAGAAGTGGTACGAGCAGTACTTC.

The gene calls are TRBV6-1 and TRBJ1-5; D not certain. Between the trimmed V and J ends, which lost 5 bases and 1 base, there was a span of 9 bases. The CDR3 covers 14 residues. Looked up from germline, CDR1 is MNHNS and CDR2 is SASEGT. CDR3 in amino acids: CASSTQSSNQPQHF. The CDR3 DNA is TGTGCCAGCAGTACCCAGAGCAGCAATCAGCCCCAGCATTTT.

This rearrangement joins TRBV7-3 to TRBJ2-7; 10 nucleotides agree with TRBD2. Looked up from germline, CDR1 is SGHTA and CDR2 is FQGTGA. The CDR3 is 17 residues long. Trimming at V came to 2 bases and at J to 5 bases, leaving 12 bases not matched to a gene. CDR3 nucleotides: TGTGCCAGCAGCTTACGACAGACTAGCGGGTCTTCCCACGAGCAGTACTTC. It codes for CASSLRQTSGSSHEQYF.

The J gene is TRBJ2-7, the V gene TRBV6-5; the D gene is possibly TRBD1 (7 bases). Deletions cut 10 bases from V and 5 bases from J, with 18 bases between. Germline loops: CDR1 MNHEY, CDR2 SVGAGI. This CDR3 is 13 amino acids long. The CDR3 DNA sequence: TGTGCCACTACAGGGGAGGCGGTGAACGAGCAGTACTTC. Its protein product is CATTGEAVNEQYF.

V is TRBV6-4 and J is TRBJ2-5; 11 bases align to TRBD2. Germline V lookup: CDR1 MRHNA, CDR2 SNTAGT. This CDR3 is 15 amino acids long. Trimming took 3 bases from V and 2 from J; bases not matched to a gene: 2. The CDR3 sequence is CASSERLAGQETQYF. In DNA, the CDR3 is TGTGCCAGCAGTGAAAGACTAGCGGGGCAAGAGACCCAGTACTTC.

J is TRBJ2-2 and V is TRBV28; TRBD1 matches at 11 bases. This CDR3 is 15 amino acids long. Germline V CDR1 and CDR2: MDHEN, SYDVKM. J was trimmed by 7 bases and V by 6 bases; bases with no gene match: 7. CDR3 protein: CASRKDRGQGGELFF. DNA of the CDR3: TGTGCCAGCAGGAAGGACAGGGGGCAAGGCGGGGAGCTGTTTTTT.

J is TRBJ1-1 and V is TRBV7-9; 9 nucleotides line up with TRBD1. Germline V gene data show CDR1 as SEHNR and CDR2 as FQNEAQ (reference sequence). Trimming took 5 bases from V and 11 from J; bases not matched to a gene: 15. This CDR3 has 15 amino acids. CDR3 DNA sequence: TGTGCCAGCAGCGCGTCGGGACAGGGAAATAGGCGGGCTTTCTTT. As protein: CASSASGQGNRRAFF. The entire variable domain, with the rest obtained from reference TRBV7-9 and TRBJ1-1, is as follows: DTGVSQNPRHKITKRGQNVTFRCDPISEHNRLYWYRQTLGQGPEFLTYFQNEAQLEKSRLLSDRFSAERPKGSFSTLEIQRTEQGDSAMYLCASSASGQGNRRAFFGQGTRLTVV.